The clone carrying this T cell receptor beta chain is deemed medium-sized. Its target is not known. Patients underwent thyroid surgery, and none had received any treatment before it. Germline CDR1 MDHEN, CDR2 SYDVKM. This CDR3 is 17 amino acids long. V lost 1 base and J lost 3, with 18 bases in between. In the original workflow: A classifier of distant metastasis in papillary thyroid cancer was built from CDR3 differences (across clinicopathological groups). TCRdb used MiXCR to call clones anew from the PCR reads. It is TCRdb's table, rather than the study itself, that gives the V and J calls and clone size. This sample has tens of thousands of clones, with 17% found just once. The source of the sample is a study of metastatic and nonmetastatic thyroid tumors. Whole-study context: Repertoires were compared across blood and tumor or nodule tissue from malignant and benign thyroid patients.

Findings of the study overall: Significantly higher TCR beta diversity was reportedly seen in malignant thyroid tumors than benign nodules, in blood and tumor.

This TCR came from a male donor with papillary thyroid cancer or a benign thyroid nodule (not recorded which). Some clones in this sample may be carry-over from other donors' samples. Sequencing input: blood. The chain joins TRBV28 to TRBJ1-2, with D perhaps TRBD1 (6 bases). The CDR3 region is CASSLLDSRGSYYGYTF. The CDR3, as DNA: TGTGCCAGCAGTTTATTGGATTCCAGGGGATCGTACTATGGCTACACCTTC.